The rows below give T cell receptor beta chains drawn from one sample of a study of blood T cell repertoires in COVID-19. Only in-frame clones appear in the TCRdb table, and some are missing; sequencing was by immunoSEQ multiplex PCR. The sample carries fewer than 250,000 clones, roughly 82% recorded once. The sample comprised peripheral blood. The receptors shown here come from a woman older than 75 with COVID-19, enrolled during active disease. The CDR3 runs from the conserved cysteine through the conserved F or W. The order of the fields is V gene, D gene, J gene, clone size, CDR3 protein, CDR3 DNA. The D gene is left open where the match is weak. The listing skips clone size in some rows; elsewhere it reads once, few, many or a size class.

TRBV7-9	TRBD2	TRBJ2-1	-	CASVSLAGGPSRYEQFF	TGTGCCAGCGTCTCACTAGCGGGGGGCCCCTCCAGGTATGAGCAGTTCTTC
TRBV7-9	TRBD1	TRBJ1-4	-	CASSSRRGTGGHEKLFF	TGTGCCAGCAGCTCACGTAGGGGGACAGGGGGACATGAAAAACTGTTTTTT
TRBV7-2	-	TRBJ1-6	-	CASSLSRRSPLHF	TGTGCCAGCAGCTTATCCCGGAGGTCACCCCTCCACTTT
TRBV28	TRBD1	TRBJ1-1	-	CASNSIGQGLTEAFF	TGTGCCAGCAACTCGATAGGACAGGGGTTAACTGAAGCTTTCTTT
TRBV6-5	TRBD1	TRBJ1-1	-	CASYIDRGNTEAFF	TGTGCCAGTTATATAGACAGGGGGAACACTGAAGCTTTCTTT
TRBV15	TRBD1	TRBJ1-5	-	CATSRDRERSNQPQHF	TGTGCCACCAGCAGGGACAGGGAACGGAGCAATCAGCCCCAGCATTTT
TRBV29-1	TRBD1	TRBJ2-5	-	CSADPGQLQETQYF	TGCAGCGCGGATCCGGGACAGCTCCAAGAGACCCAGTACTTC
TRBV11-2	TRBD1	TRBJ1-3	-	CASSPGQWGNTIYF	TGTGCCAGCAGCCCGGGACAGTGGGGAAACACCATATATTTT
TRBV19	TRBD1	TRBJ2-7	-	CASSPGQGAKYEQYF	TGTGCCAGTAGTCCCGGACAGGGGGCTAAGTACGAGCAGTACTTC
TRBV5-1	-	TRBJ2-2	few	CASSFRDTSTGELFF	TGCGCCAGCAGCTTCCGGGACACCTCCACCGGGGAGCTGTTTTTT